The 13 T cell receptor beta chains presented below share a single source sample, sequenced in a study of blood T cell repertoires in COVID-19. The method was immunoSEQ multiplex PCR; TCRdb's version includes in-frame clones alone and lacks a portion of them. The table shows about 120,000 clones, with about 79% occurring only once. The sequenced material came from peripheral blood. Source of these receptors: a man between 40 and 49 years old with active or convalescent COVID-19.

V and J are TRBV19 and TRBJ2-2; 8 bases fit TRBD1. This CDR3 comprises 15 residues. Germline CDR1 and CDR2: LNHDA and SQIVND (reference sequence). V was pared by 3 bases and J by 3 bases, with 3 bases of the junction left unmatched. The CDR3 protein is CASSIYRGDTGELFF. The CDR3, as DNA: TGTGCCAGTAGTATTTACAGGGGGGACACCGGGGAGCTGTTTTTT.

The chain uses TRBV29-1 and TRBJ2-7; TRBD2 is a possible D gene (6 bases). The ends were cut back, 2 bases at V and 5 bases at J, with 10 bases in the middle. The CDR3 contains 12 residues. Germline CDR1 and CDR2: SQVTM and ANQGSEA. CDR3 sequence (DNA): TGCAGCGTTGAACAGGGAGGAGACGAGCAGTACTTC. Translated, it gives CSVEQGGDEQYF.

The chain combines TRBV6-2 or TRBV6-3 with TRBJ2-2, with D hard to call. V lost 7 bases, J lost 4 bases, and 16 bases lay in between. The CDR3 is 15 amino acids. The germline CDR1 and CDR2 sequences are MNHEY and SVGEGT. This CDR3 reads CASTPHDKSTGELFF. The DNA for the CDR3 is TGTGCCAGCACCCCACACGACAAGAGCACCGGGGAGCTGTTTTTT.

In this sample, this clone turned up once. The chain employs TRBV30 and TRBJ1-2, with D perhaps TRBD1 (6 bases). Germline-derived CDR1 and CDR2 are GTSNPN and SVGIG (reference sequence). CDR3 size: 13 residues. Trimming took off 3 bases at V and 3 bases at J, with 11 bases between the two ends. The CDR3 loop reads CAWSGQLYYGYTF. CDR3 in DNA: TGTGCCTGGAGCGGACAGTTATACTATGGCTACACCTTC.

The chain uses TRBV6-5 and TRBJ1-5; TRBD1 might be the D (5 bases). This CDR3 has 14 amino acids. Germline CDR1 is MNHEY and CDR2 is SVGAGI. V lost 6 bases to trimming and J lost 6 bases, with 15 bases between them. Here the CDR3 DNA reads TGTGCCAGCAGACATTCTTGGGGGGGTCAGCCCCAGCATTTT. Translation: CASRHSWGGQPQHF.

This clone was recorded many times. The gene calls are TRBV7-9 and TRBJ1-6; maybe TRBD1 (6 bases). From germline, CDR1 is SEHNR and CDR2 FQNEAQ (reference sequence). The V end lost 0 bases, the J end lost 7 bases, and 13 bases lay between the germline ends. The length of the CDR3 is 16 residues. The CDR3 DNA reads TGTGCCAGCAGCTTAGCGGCCGGGACAAGAAATTCACCCCTCCACTTT. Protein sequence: CASSLAAGTRNSPLHF.

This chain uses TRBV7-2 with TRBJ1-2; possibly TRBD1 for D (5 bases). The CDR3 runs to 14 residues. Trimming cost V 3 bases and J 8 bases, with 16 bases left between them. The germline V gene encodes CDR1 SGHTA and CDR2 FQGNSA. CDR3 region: CASSLIGQGGGYTF. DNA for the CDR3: TGTGCCAGCAGCTTGATAGGGCAGGGAGGAGGCTACACCTTC.

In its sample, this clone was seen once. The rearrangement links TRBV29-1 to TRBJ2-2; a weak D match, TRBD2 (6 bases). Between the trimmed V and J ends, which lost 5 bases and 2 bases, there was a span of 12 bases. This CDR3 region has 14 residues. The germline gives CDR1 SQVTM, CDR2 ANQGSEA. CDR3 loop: CSVKDGTNTGELFF. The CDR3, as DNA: TGCAGCGTTAAGGACGGGACTAACACCGGGGAGCTGTTTTTT.

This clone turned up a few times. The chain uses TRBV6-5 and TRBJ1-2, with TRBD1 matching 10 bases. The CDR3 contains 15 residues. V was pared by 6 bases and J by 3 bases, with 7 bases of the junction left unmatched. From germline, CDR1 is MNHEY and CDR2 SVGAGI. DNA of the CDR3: TGTGCCAGCAGCGGGGACAGGGGATATCACTATGGCTACACCTTC. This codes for CASSGDRGYHYGYTF.

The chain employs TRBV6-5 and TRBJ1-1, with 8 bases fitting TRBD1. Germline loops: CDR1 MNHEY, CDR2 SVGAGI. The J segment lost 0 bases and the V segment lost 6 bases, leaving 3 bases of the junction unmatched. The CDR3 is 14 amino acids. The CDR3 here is CASSMDRVNTEAFF. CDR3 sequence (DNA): TGTGCCAGCAGCATGGACAGGGTGAACACTGAAGCTTTCTTT.

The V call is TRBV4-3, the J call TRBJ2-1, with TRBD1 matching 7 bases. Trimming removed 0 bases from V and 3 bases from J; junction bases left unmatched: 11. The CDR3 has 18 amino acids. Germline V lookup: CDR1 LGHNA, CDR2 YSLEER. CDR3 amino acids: CASSQDFIGTEVYNEQFF. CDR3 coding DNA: TGCGCCAGCAGCCAAGATTTCATCGGGACAGAAGTCTACAATGAGCAGTTCTTC.

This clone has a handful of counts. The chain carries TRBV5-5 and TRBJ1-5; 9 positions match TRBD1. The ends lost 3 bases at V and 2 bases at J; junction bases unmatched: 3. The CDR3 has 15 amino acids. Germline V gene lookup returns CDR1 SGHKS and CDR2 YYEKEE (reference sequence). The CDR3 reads CASSSTGGGNQPQHF. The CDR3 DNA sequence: TGTGCCAGCAGCTCCACAGGGGGCGGCAATCAGCCCCAGCATTTT.

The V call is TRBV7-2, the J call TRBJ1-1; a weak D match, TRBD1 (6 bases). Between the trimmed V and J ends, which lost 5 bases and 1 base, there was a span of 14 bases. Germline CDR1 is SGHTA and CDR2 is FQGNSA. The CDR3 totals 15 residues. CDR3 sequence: CASSPGGGRNTEAFF. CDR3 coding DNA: TGTGCCAGCAGCCCGGGGGGCGGACGGAACACTGAAGCTTTCTTT. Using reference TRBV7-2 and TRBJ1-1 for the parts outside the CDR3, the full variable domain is GAGVSQSPSNKVTEKGKDVELRCDPISGHTALYWYRQSLGQGLEFLIYFQGNSAPDKSGLPSDRFSAERTGGSVSTLTIQRTQQEDSAVYLCASSPGGGRNTEAFFGQGTRLTVV.